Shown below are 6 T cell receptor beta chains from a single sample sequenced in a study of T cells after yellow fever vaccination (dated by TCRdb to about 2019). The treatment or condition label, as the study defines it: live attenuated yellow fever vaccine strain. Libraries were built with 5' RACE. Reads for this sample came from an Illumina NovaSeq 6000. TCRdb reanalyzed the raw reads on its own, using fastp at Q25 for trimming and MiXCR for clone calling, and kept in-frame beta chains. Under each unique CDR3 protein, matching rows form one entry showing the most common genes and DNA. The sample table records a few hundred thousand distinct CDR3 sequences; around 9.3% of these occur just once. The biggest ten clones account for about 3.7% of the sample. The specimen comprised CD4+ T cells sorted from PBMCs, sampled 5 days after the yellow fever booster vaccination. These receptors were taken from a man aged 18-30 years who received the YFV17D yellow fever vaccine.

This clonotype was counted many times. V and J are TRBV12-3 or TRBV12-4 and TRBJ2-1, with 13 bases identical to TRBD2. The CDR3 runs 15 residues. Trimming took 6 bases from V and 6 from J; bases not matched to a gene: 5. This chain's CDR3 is CASRSGTSGANEQFF. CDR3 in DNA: TGTGCCAGCAGGTCCGGGACTAGCGGGGCCAATGAGCAGTTCTTC.

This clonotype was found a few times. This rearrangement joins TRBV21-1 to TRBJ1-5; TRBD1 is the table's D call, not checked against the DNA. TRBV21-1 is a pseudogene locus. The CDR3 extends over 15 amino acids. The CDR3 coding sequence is TGTGCCAGCTGGGGGGGATCCGGAAGCAATCAGCCCCAGCATTTT. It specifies CASWGGSGSNQPQHF.

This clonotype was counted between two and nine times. CDR3 sequence reads: CASSLGHGSNQPQHF. The CDR3 DNA sequence: TGTGCCAGCTCACTTGGACACGGTAGCAATCAGCCCCAGCATTTT. The genes are TRBV18 and TRBJ1-5; TRBD1 might be the D (5 bases). CDR3 size: 15 residues. V lost 4 bases and J lost 0, with 10 bases in between. The germline gives CDR1 KGHSH, CDR2 LQKENI.

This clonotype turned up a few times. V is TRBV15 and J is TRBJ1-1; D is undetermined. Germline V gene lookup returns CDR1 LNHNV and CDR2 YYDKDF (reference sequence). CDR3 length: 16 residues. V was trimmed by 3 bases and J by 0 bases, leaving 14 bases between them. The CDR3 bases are TGTGCCACCAGCAGGGGATCCGGGCAGCTGAACACTGAAGCTTTCTTT. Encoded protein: CATSRGSGQLNTEAFF.

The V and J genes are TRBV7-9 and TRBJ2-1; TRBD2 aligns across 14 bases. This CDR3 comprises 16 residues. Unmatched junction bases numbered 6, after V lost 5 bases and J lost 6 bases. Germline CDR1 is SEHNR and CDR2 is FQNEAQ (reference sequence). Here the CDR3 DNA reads TGTGCCAGCAGCCCAAAGACTAGCGGGGGGGCCAATGAGCAGTTCTTC. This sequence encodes CASSPKTSGGANEQFF.

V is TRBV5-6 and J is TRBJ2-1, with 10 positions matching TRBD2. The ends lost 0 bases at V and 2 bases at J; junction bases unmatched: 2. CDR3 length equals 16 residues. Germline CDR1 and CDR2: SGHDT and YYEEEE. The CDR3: CASSLVGTSAYNEQFF. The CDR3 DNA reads TGTGCCAGCAGCTTGGTCGGGACTAGCGCCTACAATGAGCAGTTCTTC.